This T cell receptor beta chain is from a study of regulatory T cells in long-lasting Graves disease (dated by TCRdb to about 2021). Concerning the study at large: Newly diagnosed Graves' disease patients had taken antithyroid drugs for less than 3 months. Persistent Graves' disease patients were compared with newly diagnosed Graves' disease patients by peripheral blood TCR sequencing and RNA sequencing. A total of 35 or so samples were covered by TCR sequencing, comprising roughly 13 persistent and approximately 20 newly diagnosed Graves' disease patients. The study was registered as a clinical trial and conducted in China.

In this sample, this clonotype turned up many times. Which antigen it targets is not known. There are no base qualities to consult, and no much larger clone falls within one base. Broad study findings and their caveats: The study examined only peripheral blood because the primary lesion, thyroid tissue, could not be accessed. Persistent Graves' disease patients showed lower TCR Shannon entropy and fewer highly expanded clones than newly diagnosed patients, suggesting clonal expansion. More public clonotypes were shared among persistent patients (fewer than 3,000) than among newly diagnosed patients (966). Sequencing and analysis were restricted to the TCR beta chain. The authors noted that the small sample size was a limitation that may lower accuracy. Persistent disease showed preferential use of TRBV28, TRBJ1-2 and TRBJ2-5, whereas newly diagnosed disease favored TRBV20-1 and TRBJ2-1.

Sequences SGHAT (CDR1) and FQNNGV (CDR2) are obtained from the germline V gene. Its CDR3 holds 15 amino acids, cysteine through phenylalanine. The entry retains the CDR3 DNA only, 45 bases that are in frame from base 1. V is shortened by 1 base, J by 5 bases, and the region joining them spans 15 bases. The intended sense of this specimen's time point label: newly diagnosed GD, antithyroid drugs for less than 3 months. For both TCR sequencing and RNA sequencing, RNA was extracted from PBMCs using TRIzol. The diagnosis of Graves' disease was made according to American Thyroid Association guidelines. Patients for the study were recruited at an endocrinology department in Xi'an, China. From each patient, around 9 milliliters of peripheral blood was collected into an EDTA anticoagulant tube. PBMCs were isolated by Ficoll Paque Plus density gradient separation without further T cell sorting. RNA quality was checked with an Agilent 2100 Bioanalyzer and agarose gel, and concentration with a NanoDrop 2000.

The method was multiplex PCR. The sequencer was an Illumina HiSeq 4000. TCR beta libraries were built with iRepertoire HTBI primers and Arm-PCR amplification of CDR3 regions. Gel purification was performed on PCR products prior to sequencing. In the source study's methods: A total of around 66 TRBV and under 15 TRBJ segments were identified across samples and were used for gene usage analysis of CDR3 amino acid clonotypes. COPE and FqMerger were used to merge filtered high-quality paired reads into contigs. Contigs were aligned with BLAST to IMGT TRBV, TRBD and TRBJ reference genes, and CDR3 was defined per IMGT. Any clonotype with a frequency above 0.1% was classified as a highly expanded clone. Repertoire diversity was measured by Shannon entropy, and V-J evenness by the Gini coefficient. Public clonotypes were defined as clonotypes shared by more than one individual. TCRdb handled the public reads itself, with Q25 trimming in fastp and clone calling in MiXCR, and kept productive beta chains. Rows matching on CDR3 protein sequence are summarized as one entry with the most common DNA and genes. The V and J calls come from TCRdb's annotation, not from the publication. The sample table lists 350,000 to 400,000 distinct CDR3 sequences, 15% to 20% of them with a count of one. The top ten clonotypes cover around 20% of the sample.

The same specimen was also included in a second study, on T cells in Graves' hyperthyroidism and ophthalmopathy. As noted in the second study: Stable Graves' hyperthyroidism was defined as the absence of progression to ophthalmopathy over 18 months of follow-up. Hyperthyroidism patients were newly diagnosed, had a disease duration of under 2 months, and were aged 18 to 65 years. The study excluded patients with uncontrolled infections, other autoimmune diseases, pregnancy or lactation. Diagnoses were based on clinical symptoms, serum thyroxine and TRAb, thyroid ultrasound and orbital computed tomography. For the first round of RT-PCR on the TCR CDR3, the HTBI primer set was used together with the Qiagen OneStep RT-PCR kit. Most expanded thyroid clonotypes (frequency above 0.001) were also found in blood, which suggests that blood repertoires may mirror thyroid immune responses. In cross-validation, a model built on a 13 V-J signature told ophthalmopathy apart from stable hyperthyroidism with 87.88% sensitivity and 81% to 82% specificity, and in testing the same model reached 80%/75%. In validation, the model predicted progression to ophthalmopathy with 55% to 71% sensitivity and over 72% specificity, a median of around six months before onset. TCR V-J signatures able to tell the groups apart were searched for in a discovery cohort of about a hundred patients, of whom fewer than 45 had Graves' ophthalmopathy and around 56 had stable Graves' hyperthyroidism. Prospective prediction of ophthalmopathy was tested in an independent validation cohort consisting of 18 hyperthyroidism patients and approximately 16 patients who later progressed to ophthalmopathy. The 95 to 100 discovery patients were divided at random into training and test sets in a 7:3 ratio. In addition, the study compared T-cell repertoires in thyroid tissue and in blood from about 6 Graves' hyperthyroidism patients. Following sampling, methimazole starting at 30 mg daily was given to hyperthyroidism patients, and high-dose intravenous methylprednisolone was given to ophthalmopathy patients. A second multiplex PCR round built the libraries, followed by size selection and purification. The libraries were sequenced on an Illumina HiSeq2000 using paired-end 100 bp reads. SOAPnuke was used to process the raw data, throwing out any read that contained adapters or uncalled bases, had a mean Phred below 15, or lacked an exact constant-primer or identifier match. COPE v1.2.5 was used to merge the high-quality paired reads, and each unique nucleotide sequence was defined as a clonotype. MiTCR v1.1 was used to align clonotypes to the IMGT TRBV, TRBD and TRBJ reference segments. Only V-J combinations with frequency above 0.0001, covering about 99% of repertoires, were analysed. The TCS score was defined as F50 (clonal expansion) divided by E x V (chaos), with BLOSUM62-based TCRdist calculated between CDR3 peptides within each V-J. Welch's t-statistics and random forest reduced approximately 520 V-J features to roughly 13, which were used in a naive Bayes classifier (R e1071). Sample size was not statistically predetermined, and investigators were not blinded to group allocation. TCR Vbeta CDR3 sequencing of 120 to 150 peripheral blood samples (over 40 ophthalmopathy, roughly 74 hyperthyroidism and roughly 17 progressor patients) is reported in the paper.

Source: peripheral blood mononuclear cells (PBMCs), taken at new diagnosis, from a patient treated with antithyroid drugs. The sequence came from a woman between 18 and 29 years old with Graves disease. Donor details come from another sample of the same person, matched by shared clones. Recombination connected TRBV11-2 to TRBJ2-7; confidence is insufficient to name the D gene. Here the CDR3 is given as CASSLVSTPSHEQYF. The base sequence is TGTGCCAGCAGCTTAGTTTCTACGCCCAGTCACGAGCAGTACTTC.